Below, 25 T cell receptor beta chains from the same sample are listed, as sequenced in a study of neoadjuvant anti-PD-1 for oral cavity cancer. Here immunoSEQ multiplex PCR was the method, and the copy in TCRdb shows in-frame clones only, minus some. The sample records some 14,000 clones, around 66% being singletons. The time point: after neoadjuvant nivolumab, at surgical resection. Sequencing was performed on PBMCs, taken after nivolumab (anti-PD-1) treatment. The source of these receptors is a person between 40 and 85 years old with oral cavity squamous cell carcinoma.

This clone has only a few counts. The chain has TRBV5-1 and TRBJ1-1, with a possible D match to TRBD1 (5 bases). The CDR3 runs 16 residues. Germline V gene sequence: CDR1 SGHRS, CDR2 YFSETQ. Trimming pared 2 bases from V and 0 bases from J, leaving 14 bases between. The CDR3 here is CASSFYDSSMNTEAFF. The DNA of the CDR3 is TGCGCCAGCAGCTTCTACGACAGTTCCATGAACACTGAAGCTTTCTTT.

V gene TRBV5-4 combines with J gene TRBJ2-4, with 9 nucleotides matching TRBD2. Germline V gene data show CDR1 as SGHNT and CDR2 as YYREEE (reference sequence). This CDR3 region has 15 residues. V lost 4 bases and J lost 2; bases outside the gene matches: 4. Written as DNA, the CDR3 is TGTGCCAGCAGCGCGACTAGCGGATCCAAAAACATTCAGTACTTC. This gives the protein CASSATSGSKNIQYF.

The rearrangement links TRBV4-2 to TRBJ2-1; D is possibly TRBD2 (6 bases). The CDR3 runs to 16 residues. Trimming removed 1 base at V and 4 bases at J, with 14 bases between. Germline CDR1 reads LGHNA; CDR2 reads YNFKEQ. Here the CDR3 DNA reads TGTGCCAGCAGCCAAGGACTAGGCCAAACTTACAATGAGCAGTTCTTC. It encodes CASSQGLGQTYNEQFF.

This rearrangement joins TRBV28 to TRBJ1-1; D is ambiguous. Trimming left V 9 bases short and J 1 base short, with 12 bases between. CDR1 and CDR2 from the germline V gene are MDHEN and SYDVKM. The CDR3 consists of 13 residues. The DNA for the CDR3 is TGTGCCAGTCCTGCCCGGGGGAACACTGAAGCTTTCTTT. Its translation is CASPARGNTEAFF.

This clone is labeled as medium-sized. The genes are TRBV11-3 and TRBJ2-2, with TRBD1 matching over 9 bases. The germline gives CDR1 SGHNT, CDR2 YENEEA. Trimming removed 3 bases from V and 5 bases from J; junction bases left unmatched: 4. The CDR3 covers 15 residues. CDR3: CASSLDRGGTGELFF. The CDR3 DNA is TGTGCCAGCAGCTTGGACAGGGGAGGAACCGGGGAGCTGTTTTTT. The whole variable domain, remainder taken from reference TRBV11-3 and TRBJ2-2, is EAGVVQSPRYKIIEKKQPVAFWCNPISGHNTLYWYLQNLGQGPELLIRYENEEAVDDSQLPKDRFSAERLKGVDSTLKIQPAELGDSAVYLCASSLDRGGTGELFFGEGSRLTVL.

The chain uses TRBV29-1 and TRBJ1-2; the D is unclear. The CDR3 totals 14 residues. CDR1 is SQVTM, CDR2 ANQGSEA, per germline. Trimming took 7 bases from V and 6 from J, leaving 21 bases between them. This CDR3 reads CSDLEGRGEDGYTF. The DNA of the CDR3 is TGCAGCGACCTGGAAGGCCGGGGAGAGGATGGCTACACCTTC.

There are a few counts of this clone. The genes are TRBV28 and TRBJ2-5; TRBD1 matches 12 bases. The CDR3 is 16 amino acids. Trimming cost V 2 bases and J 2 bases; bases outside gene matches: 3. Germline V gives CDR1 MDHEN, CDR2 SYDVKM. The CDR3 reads CASSLTGQGAQETQYF. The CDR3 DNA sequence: TGTGCCAGCAGTTTAACGGGACAGGGGGCTCAAGAGACCCAGTACTTC. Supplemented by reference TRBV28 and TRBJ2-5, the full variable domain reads DVKVTQSSRYLVKRTGEKVFLECVQDMDHENMFWYRQDPGLGLRLIYFSYDVKMKEKGDIPEGYSVSREKKERFSLILESASTNQTSMYLCASSLTGQGAQETQYFGPGTRLLVL.

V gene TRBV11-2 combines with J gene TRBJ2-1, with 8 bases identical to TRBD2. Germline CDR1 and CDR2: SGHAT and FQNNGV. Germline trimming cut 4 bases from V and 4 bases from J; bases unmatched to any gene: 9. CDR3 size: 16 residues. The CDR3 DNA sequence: TGTGCCAGCAGCTCGCCGGTGACTAGCGTTTACAATGAGCAGTTCTTC. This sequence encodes CASSSPVTSVYNEQFF.

The CDR3 DNA sequence: TGTGCCAGCAGCCCGCAAGCTAGCAATCAGCCCCAGCATTTT. Protein: CASSPQASNQPQHF. This chain uses TRBV27 with TRBJ1-5, with D hard to call. This CDR3 region has 14 residues. Trimming stripped 6 bases from V and 0 bases from J, with 9 bases between. Per the germline V gene, CDR1 is MNHEY and CDR2 is SMNVEV (reference sequence).

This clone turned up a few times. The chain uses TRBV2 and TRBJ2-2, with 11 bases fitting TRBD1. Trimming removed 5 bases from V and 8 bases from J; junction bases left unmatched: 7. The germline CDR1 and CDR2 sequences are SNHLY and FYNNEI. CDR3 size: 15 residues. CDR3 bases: TGTGCCAGCAGTCACCCGGGGACAGGGGGAGGGGAGCTGTTTTTT. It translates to CASSHPGTGGGELFF.

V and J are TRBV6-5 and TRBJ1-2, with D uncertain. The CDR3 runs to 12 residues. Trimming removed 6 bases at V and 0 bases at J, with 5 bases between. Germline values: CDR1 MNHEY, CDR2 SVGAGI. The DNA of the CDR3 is TGTGCCAGCAGGCATCCTAACTATGGCTACACCTTC. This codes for CASRHPNYGYTF.

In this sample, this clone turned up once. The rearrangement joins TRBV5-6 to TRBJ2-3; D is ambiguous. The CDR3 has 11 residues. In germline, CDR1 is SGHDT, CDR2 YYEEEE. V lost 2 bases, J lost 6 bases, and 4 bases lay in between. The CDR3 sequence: CASSLWDTQYF. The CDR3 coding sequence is TGTGCCAGCAGCTTATGGGATACGCAGTATTTT.

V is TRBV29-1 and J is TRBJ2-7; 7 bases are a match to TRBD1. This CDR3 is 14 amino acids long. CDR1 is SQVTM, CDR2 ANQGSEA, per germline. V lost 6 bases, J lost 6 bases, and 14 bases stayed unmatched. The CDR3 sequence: CSVTLGQPSGEQYF. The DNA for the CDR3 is TGCAGCGTGACCTTGGGACAGCCCTCGGGCGAGCAGTACTTC.

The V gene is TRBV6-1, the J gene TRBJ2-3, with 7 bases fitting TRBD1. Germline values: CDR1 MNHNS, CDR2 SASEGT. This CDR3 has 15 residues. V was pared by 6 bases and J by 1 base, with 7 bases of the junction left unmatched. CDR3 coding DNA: TGTGCCAGCAGGACCCCCGGGACAGGCACAGATACGCAGTATTTT. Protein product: CASRTPGTGTDTQYF.

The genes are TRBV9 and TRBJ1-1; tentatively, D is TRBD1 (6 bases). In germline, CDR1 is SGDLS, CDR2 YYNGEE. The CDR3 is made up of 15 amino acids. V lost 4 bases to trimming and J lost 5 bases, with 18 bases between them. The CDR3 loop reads CASSTDPGVGTEAFF. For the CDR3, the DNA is TGTGCCAGCAGCACCGATCCAGGGGTCGGGACTGAAGCTTTCTTT.

The CDR3 sequence: CASSLGLAGTDTQYF. For the CDR3, the DNA is TGTGCCAGCAGCCTAGGACTAGCGGGGACAGATACGCAGTATTTT. V is TRBV5-6 and J is TRBJ2-3; 12 nucleotides match TRBD2. This CDR3 comprises 15 residues. The junction had 3 bases not matched to a gene; V was cut back by 4 bases and J by 3 bases. The V gene's germline CDR1 is SGHDT and CDR2 YYEEEE.

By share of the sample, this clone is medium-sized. The CDR3 coding sequence is TGTGCCAGCAGCCTAGGGGATGGCTACACCTTC. It specifies CASSLGDGYTF. The chain joins TRBV7-9 to TRBJ1-2; tentative D call: TRBD1 (5 bases). CDR3 length: 11 amino acids. Germline V gives CDR1 SEHNR, CDR2 FQNEAQ (reference sequence). Trimming removed 5 bases at V and 6 bases at J, with 7 bases between.

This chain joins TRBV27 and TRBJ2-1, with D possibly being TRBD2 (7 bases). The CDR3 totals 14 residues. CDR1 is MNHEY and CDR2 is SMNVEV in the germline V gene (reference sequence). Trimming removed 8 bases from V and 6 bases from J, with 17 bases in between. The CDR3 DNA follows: TGTGCCAGCTCTGAGGGGGGGATGAGCAATGAGCAGTTCTTC. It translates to CASSEGGMSNEQFF.

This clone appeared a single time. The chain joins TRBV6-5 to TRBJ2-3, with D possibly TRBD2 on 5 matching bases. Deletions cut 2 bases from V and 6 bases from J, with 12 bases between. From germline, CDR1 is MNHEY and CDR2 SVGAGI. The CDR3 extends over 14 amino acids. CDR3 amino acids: CASSYEGPLDTQYF. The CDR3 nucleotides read TGTGCCAGCAGTTACGAGGGTCCTTTGGATACGCAGTATTTT.

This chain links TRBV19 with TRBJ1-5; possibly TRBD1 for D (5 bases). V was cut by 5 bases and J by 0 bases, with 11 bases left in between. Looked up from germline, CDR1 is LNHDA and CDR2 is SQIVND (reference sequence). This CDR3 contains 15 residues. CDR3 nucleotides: TGTGCCAGTAGTCGGACAATTAATAGCAATCAGCCCCAGCATTTT. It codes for CASSRTINSNQPQHF.

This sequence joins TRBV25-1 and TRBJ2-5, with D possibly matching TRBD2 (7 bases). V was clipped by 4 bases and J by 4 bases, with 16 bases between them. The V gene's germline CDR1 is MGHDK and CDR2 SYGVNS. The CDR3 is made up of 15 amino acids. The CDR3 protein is CASSAYREGRETQYF. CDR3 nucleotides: TGTGCCAGCAGTGCGTACAGGGAGGGGCGAGAGACCCAGTACTTC. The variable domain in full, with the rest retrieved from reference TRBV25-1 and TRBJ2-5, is EADIYQTPRYLVIGTGKKITLECSQTMGHDKMYWYQQDPGMELHLIHYSYGVNSTEKGDLSSESTVSRIRTEHFPLTLESARPSHTSQYLCASSAYREGRETQYFGPGTRLLVL.

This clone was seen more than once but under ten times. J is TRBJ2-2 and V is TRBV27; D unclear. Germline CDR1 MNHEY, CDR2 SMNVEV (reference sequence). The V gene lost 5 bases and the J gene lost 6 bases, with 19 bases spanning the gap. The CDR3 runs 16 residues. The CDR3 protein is CASSTIGHIGSGELFF. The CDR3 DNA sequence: TGTGCCAGCAGTACCATTGGCCACATTGGGTCCGGGGAGCTGTTTTTT.

CDR3 sequence reads: CAIKGGDTQYF. The CDR3, as DNA: TGTGCCATCAAAGGAGGAGATACGCAGTATTTT. The rearrangement uses TRBV10-3 and TRBJ2-3; D might be TRBD2 (5 bases). Trimming took 7 bases from V and 5 from J, leaving 7 bases between them. This CDR3 is 11 amino acids long. From germline, CDR1 is ENHRY and CDR2 SYGVKD.

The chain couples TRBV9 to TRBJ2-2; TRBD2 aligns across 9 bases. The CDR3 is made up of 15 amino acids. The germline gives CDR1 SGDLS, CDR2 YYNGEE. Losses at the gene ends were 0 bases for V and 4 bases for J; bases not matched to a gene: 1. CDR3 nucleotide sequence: TGTGCCAGCAGCGTAGAACTAGCGGGCACCGGGGAGCTGTTTTTT. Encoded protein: CASSVELAGTGELFF.

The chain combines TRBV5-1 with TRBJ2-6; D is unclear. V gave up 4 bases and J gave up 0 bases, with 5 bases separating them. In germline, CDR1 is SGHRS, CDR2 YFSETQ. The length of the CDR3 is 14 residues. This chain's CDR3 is CASSEASGANVLTF. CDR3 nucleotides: TGCGCCAGCAGCGAGGCCTCTGGGGCCAACGTCCTGACTTTC.